This TCR delta chain was obtained from a study of γδ T cells in repeated Plasmodium falciparum infection (dated by TCRdb to the early 2020s). Concerning the study at large: The natural-infection arm enrolled Malian children exposed to intense seasonal malaria transmission and compared the Malian children with Australian children matched for age and gender. Samples from controlled-infection subjects were taken at baseline, just before selected infections, and 21 days after each infection. Malian gammadelta TCR repertoires were analysed cross-sectionally in periods with no transmission and longitudinally across episodes of acute febrile malaria. Several malaria-naive U.S. adults underwent four controlled human malaria infections by bites from P. falciparum NF54-infected Anopheles stephensi mosquitoes over approximately 640 days. Using both natural infection in Mali and controlled human malaria infection, the study looked at the way repeated Plasmodium falciparum infection shapes the human gammadelta T cell repertoire. Overall study outcomes, separate from this receptor: Repeated controlled infections appeared to drive waves of new clonotype selection in Vdelta2-negative, largely Vdelta1+, gammadelta TCR repertoires. Vdelta2-negative gammadelta TCR repertoires from Malian children appeared more clonally expanded, less diverse and less shared than those of Australian children. A highly stable polyclonal repertoire over time and infection, with many inter-individual overlapping TCRgamma sequences, was shown by Vgamma9/Vdelta2+ TCR repertoires. Analysis of inter-individual variability in gammadelta T cell responses was limited by the small size of the controlled-infection cohort. The Malian cohort came from a small rural village of predominantly one ethnic group, limiting generalizability.

Concerning this clone: This clone's antigen is unknown. A far larger clone lies a single base away; this is likely a read error. Other DNA sequences from this sample encode an identical CDR3 as well.

For bulk TCR repertoire analysis, Vgamma9/Vdelta2+ and Vdelta2-negative gammadelta T cell populations were flow-sorted out of peripheral blood mononuclear cells. The CDR3 numbers 14 residues from cysteine through phenylalanine. The DNA shown is the 42-base CDR3, in frame from base 1. Per the germline V gene, TSWWSYY is the CDR1 and QGS is the CDR2. The library was generated by multiplex PCR. The reads were generated on an Illumina MiSeq. Each sorted gammadelta T cell sample was sequenced for both the TCR gamma (TRG) and TCR delta (TRD) chains. For the original study's pipeline: The repertoire analyses drew on clonotype tree plots, the accumulated frequency of the top 20 clonotypes, and diversity index (DI) and D75 metrics. TCRdb recomputed clones from the public reads with CATT; identical DNA rows were then combined. The V and J calls here are based on TCRdb, not the publication. A total of 70,000 to 95,000 delta-chain clones appear in this sample, roughly 1.4% of them only once. The top ten clonotypes cover roughly 8.1% of the sample.

The receptor's source is a pool of human donors (malaria-infected and uninfected, not separated). The V gene call reads TRDV1; no J gene was called; TRDD3 is the table's D call and was not checked against the DNA. Sequenced sample: gamma-delta T cells from blood. The nucleotides read TGTGCTCTTGGGGAACTAGGTTACACCGATAAACTTATCTTT. Translated, this is CALGELGYTDKLIF.